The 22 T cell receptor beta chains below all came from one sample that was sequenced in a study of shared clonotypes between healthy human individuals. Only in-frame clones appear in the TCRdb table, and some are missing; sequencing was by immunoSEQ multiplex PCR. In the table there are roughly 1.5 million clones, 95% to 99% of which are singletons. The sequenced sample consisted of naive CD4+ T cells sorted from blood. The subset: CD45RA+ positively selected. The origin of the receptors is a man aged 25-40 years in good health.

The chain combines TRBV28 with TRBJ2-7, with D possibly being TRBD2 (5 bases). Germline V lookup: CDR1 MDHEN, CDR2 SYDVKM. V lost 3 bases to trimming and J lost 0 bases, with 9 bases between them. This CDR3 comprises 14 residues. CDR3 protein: CASSFRTYSYEQYF. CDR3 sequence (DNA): TGTGCCAGCAGTTTTCGGACTTACTCCTACGAGCAGTACTTC. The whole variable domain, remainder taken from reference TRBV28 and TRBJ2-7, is DVKVTQSSRYLVKRTGEKVFLECVQDMDHENMFWYRQDPGLGLRLIYFSYDVKMKEKGDIPEGYSVSREKKERFSLILESASTNQTSMYLCASSFRTYSYEQYFGPGTRLTVT.

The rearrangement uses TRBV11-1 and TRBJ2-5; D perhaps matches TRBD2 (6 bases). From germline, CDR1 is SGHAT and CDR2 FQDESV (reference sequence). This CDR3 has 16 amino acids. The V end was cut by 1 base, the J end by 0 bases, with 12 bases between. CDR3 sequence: CASSLVGGPYQETQYF. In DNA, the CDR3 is TGTGCCAGCAGCTTAGTGGGGGGTCCGTACCAAGAGACCCAGTACTTC.

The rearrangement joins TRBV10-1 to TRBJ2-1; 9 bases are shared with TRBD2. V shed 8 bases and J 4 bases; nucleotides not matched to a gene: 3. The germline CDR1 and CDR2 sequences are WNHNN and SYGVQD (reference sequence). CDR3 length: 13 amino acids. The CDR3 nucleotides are TGCGCCAGCGGAACTAGCGGGTACAATGAGCAGTTCTTC. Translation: CASGTSGYNEQFF.

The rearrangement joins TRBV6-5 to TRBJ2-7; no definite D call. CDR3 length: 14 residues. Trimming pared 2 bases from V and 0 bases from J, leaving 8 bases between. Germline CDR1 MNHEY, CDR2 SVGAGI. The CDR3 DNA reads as TGTGCCAGCAGTTACACGAGGATCTCCTACGAGCAGTACTTC. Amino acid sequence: CASSYTRISYEQYF.

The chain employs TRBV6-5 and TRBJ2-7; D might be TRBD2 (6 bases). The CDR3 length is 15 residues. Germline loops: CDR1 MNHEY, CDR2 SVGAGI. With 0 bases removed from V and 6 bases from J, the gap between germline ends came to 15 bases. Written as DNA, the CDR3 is TGTGCCAGCAGTTACTCCAACGCGGGAAGCGGCGAGCAGTACTTC. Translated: CASSYSNAGSGEQYF.

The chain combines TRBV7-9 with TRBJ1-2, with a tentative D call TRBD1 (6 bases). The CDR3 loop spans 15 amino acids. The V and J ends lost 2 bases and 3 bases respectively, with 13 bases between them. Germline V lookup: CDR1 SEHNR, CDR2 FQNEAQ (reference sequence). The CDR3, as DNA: TGTGCCAGCAGCTTATCCGATGGGGGCCACTATGGCTACACCTTC. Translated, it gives CASSLSDGGHYGYTF. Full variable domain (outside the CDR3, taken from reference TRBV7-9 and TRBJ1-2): DTGVSQNPRHKITKRGQNVTFRCDPISEHNRLYWYRQTLGQGPEFLTYFQNEAQLEKSRLLSDRFSAERPKGSFSTLEIQRTEQGDSAMYLCASSLSDGGHYGYTFGSGTRLTVV.

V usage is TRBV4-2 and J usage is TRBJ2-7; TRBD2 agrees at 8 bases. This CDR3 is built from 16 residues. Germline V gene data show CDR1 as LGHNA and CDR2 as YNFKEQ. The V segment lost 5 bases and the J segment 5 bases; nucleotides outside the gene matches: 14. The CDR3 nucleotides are TGTGCCAGCAGCGCCTACCCCCGGGAGGGAATCGACGAGCAGTACTTC. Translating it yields CASSAYPREGIDEQYF.

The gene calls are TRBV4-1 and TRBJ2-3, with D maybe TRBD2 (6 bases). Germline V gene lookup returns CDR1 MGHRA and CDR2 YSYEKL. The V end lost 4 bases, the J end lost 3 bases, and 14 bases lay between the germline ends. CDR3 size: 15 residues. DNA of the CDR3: TGCGCCAGCAGCCTAACGGGACTTTCGACAGATACGCAGTATTTT. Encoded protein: CASSLTGLSTDTQYF.

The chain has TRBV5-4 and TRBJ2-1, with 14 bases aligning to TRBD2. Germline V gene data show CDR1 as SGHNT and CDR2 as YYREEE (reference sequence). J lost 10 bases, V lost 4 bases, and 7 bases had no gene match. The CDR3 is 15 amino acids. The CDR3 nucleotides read TGTGCCAGCAGCCGGGGACTAGCGGGAGTAGAGGAGCAGTTCTTC. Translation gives CASSRGLAGVEEQFF.

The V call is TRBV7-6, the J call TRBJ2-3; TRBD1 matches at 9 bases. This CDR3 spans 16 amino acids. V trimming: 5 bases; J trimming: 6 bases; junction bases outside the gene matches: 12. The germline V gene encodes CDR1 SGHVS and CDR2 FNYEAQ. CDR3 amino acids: CASSRKDRGVRDTQYF. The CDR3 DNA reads TGTGCCAGCAGCCGCAAGGACAGGGGAGTCAGGGATACGCAGTATTTT.

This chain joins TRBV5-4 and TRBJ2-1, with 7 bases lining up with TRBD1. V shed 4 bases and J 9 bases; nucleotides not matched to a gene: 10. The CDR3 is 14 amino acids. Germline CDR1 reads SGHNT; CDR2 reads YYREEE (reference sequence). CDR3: CASSPEDRVSEQFF. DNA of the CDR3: TGTGCCAGCAGCCCGGAAGACAGGGTCAGTGAGCAGTTCTTC. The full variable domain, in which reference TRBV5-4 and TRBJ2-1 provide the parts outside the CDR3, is ETGVTQSPTHLIKTRGQQVTLRCSSQSGHNTVSWYQQALGQGPQFIFQYYREEENGRGNFPPRFSGLQFPNYSSELNVNALELDDSALYLCASSPEDRVSEQFFGPGTRLTVL.

CDR3 nucleotide sequence: TGTGCCAGCAGAGGCGGGGGGTTTAGCACAGATACGCAGTATTTT. This sequence encodes CASRGGGFSTDTQYF. V is TRBV11-3 and J is TRBJ2-3; 8 bases are a match to TRBD2. The V gene's germline CDR1 is SGHNT and CDR2 YENEEA. The CDR3 has 15 amino acids. V shed 6 bases, J shed 0 bases, and the junction held 5 bases outside the gene matches. The variable domain in full, with the rest retrieved from reference TRBV11-3 and TRBJ2-3, is EAGVVQSPRYKIIEKKQPVAFWCNPISGHNTLYWYLQNLGQGPELLIRYENEEAVDDSQLPKDRFSAERLKGVDSTLKIQPAELGDSAVYLCASRGGGFSTDTQYFGPGTRLTVL.

DNA for the CDR3: TGTGCCAGCAGGGACCTCTCCAGGGGCAAAAAAGAGACCCAGTACTTC. Amino acid sequence: CASRDLSRGKKETQYF. The gene calls are TRBV2 and TRBJ2-5, with a tentative D call TRBD1 (6 bases). The V and J ends lost 6 bases and 3 bases respectively, with 20 bases between them. The CDR3 totals 16 residues. Germline lookup yields CDR1 SNHLY and CDR2 FYNNEI.

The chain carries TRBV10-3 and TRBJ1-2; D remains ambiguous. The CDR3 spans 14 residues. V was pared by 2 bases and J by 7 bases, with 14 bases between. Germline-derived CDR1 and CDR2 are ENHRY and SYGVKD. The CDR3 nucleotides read TGTGCCATCAGTGAGCAGTCGCCCGGTGGTGGCTACACCTTC. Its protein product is CAISEQSPGGGYTF.

In DNA, the CDR3 is TGTGCCAGCAGCCAATCTCGACTTCGATACAATGAGCAGTTCTTC. It is translated as CASSQSRLRYNEQFF. V usage is TRBV14 and J usage is TRBJ2-1; D is ambiguous. This CDR3 is 15 amino acids long. CDR1 is SGHDN, CDR2 FVKESK, per germline. The germline V and J ends were trimmed by 2 bases and 4 bases, with 12 bases remaining between them.

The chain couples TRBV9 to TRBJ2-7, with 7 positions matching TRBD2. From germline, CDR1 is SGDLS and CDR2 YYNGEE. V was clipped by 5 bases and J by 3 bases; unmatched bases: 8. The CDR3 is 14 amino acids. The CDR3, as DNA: TGTGCCAGCAGTCCCGGACTAGGCCACTACGAGCAGTACTTC. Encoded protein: CASSPGLGHYEQYF.

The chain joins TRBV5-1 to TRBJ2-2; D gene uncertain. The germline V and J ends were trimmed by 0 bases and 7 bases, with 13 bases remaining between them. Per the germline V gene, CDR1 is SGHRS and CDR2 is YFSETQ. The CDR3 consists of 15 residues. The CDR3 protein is CASSLVPRVSGELFF. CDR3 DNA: TGCGCCAGCAGCTTGGTCCCACGTGTGAGCGGGGAGCTGTTTTTT.

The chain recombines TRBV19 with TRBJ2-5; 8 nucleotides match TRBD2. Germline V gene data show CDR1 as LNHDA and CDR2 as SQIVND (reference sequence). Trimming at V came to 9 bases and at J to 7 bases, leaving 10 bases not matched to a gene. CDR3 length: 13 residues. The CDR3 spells CASRAGGVGTQYF. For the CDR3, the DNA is TGTGCCAGCCGGGCCGGGGGGGTTGGGACCCAGTACTTC.

The CDR3 DNA is TGCAGCGTAGCCCGGACAGGGGACAATGAGCAGTTCTTC. It is translated as CSVARTGDNEQFF. This sequence joins TRBV29-1 and TRBJ2-1, with TRBD1 matching 9 bases. The CDR3 is made up of 13 amino acids. With 6 bases clipped from V and 5 bases from J, the junction kept 5 bases outside the gene matches. Germline-derived CDR1 and CDR2 are SQVTM and ANQGSEA.

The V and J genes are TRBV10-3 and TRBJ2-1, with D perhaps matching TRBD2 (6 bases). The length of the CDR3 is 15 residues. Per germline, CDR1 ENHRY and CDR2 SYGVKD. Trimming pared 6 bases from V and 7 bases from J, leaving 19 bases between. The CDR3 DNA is TGTGCCATCAGCCCCCCGGGCAGGGAGGTTAATGAGCAGTTCTTC. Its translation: CAISPPGREVNEQFF.

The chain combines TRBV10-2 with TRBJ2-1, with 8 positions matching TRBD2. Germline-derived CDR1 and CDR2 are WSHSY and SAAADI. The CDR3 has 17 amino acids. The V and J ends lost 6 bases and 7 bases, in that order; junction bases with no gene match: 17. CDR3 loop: CASRTASGGLGRNEQFF. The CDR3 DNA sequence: TGCGCCAGCAGGACGGCCTCGGGAGGGCTGGGTCGAAATGAGCAGTTCTTC.

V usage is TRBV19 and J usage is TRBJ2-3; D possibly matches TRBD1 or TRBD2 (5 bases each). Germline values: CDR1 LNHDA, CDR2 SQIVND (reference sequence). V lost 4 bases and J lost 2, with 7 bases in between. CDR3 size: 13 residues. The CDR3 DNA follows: TGTGCCAGTAGTAGAGGGACCACAGATACGCAGTATTTT. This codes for CASSRGTTDTQYF.